This T cell receptor beta chain was observed in a study of OX40 agonist ivuxolimab in advanced cancers. The CDR3 has 14 amino acids. Trimming took 8 bases from V and 7 from J, leaving 21 bases between them. The method was immunoSEQ multiplex PCR; TCRdb's version includes in-frame clones alone and lacks a portion of them. The sample holds fewer than 55,000 clones, approximately 78% seen once. This clone was counted once. The genes are TRBV23-1 and TRBJ2-7, with a weak D call TRBD1 (5 bases). TRBV23-1 is flagged as an ORF with uncertain function. The sequencing used CD4+ or CD8+ T cells sorted from blood, collected in a trial of the OX40 agonist ivuxolimab. The receptor was isolated from an adult with an advanced solid tumor such as melanoma, head and neck, liver or kidney cancer. CDR3: CASFCRLRVGEQYF. Here the CDR3 DNA reads TGCGCCAGCTTCTGCCGCCTCAGGGTAGGTGAGCAGTACTTC.